The 24 T cell receptor beta chains presented below share a single source sample, sequenced in a study of cytomegalovirus exposure and HLA in healthy donors. The study ran its PCR with 60 Vbeta and 13 Jbeta primers. The data were produced by immunoSEQ multiplex PCR, yet TCRdb's version contains in-frame clones alone and is incomplete. The top ten clones hold roughly 0.76% of a sample with roughly 100,000 clones, about three quarters of them seen once. Sequencing input: PBMCs. All receptors derive from a boy aged 5-17 years in good health and CMV-seronegative.

The gene calls are TRBV5-1 and TRBJ1-1; unclear D gene. Germline CDR1 and CDR2: SGHRS and YFSETQ. The CDR3 loop spans 12 amino acids. V lost 3 bases to trimming and J lost 10 bases, with 13 bases between them. The CDR3: CASSSDMGRAFF. CDR3 DNA: TGCGCCAGCAGCTCTGACATGGGGAGAGCTTTCTTT.

The genes are TRBV7-2 and TRBJ1-1; 7 bases line up with TRBD1. The CDR3 length is 15 residues. The V gene's germline CDR1 is SGHTA and CDR2 FQGNSA. Germline trimming cut 1 base from V and 4 bases from J; bases unmatched to any gene: 6. In DNA form, the CDR3 reads TGTGCCAGCAGCTTAGTAGAGGGGGCGAGCACTGAAGCTTTCTTT. It yields the protein CASSLVEGASTEAFF. Using reference TRBV7-2 and TRBJ1-1 for the parts outside the CDR3, the full variable domain is GAGVSQSPSNKVTEKGKDVELRCDPISGHTALYWYRQSLGQGLEFLIYFQGNSAPDKSGLPSDRFSAERTGGSVSTLTIQRTQQEDSAVYLCASSLVEGASTEAFFGQGTRLTVV.

This clone turned up a few times. The chain employs TRBV5-1 and TRBJ1-1; 10 bases map to TRBD1. The V segment lost 3 bases and the J segment 3 bases; nucleotides outside the gene matches: 5. CDR1 is SGHRS and CDR2 is YFSETQ in the germline V gene. The CDR3 length is 15 residues. CDR3 sequence reads: CASSWDRGSDTEAFF. For the CDR3, the DNA is TGCGCCAGCAGCTGGGACAGGGGAAGTGACACTGAAGCTTTCTTT.

V gene TRBV7-3 combines with J gene TRBJ1-1, with D maybe TRBD1 (5 bases). The germline V and J ends were trimmed by 4 bases and 6 bases, with 18 bases remaining between them. This CDR3 contains 15 residues. Germline lookup yields CDR1 SGHTA and CDR2 FQGTGA. The CDR3 here is CASSSRGGAMSEAFF. The CDR3 DNA reads as TGTGCCAGCAGCTCCCGAGGAGGGGCAATGTCTGAAGCTTTCTTT. The full variable domain, with the rest looked up from reference TRBV7-3 and TRBJ1-1, is GAGVSQTPSNKVTEKGKYVELRCDPISGHTALYWYRQSLGQGPEFLIYFQGTGAADDSGLPNDRFFAVRPEGSVSTLKIQRTERGDSAVYLCASSSRGGAMSEAFFGQGTRLTVV.

This rearrangement joins TRBV4-3 to TRBJ2-7; 8 positions agree with TRBD1. The CDR3 runs to 15 residues. Trimming cost V 1 base and J 0 bases; bases outside gene matches: 2. Germline V lookup: CDR1 LGHNA, CDR2 YSLEER. Written as DNA, the CDR3 is TGCGCCAGCAGCCAAGCTACAGGGGGCTCCTACGAGCAGTACTTC. Its translation: CASSQATGGSYEQYF.

There are a few counts of this clone. The chain combines TRBV4-1 with TRBJ1-4; D gene unclear. This CDR3 contains 13 residues. Germline V gene data show CDR1 as MGHRA and CDR2 as YSYEKL. V was pared by 3 bases and J by 6 bases, with 8 bases between. The CDR3 sequence is CASSHLGDEKLFF. The CDR3, as DNA: TGCGCCAGCAGCCATTTGGGAGATGAAAAACTGTTTTTT.

The table lists this clone with a few counts. V gene TRBV7-8 combines with J gene TRBJ1-2; TRBD1 matches at 7 bases. Germline V gene lookup returns CDR1 SGHVS and CDR2 FQNEAQ. Trimming cost V 2 bases and J 2 bases; bases outside gene matches: 2. The CDR3 length is 14 residues. The CDR3 DNA reads TGTGCCAGCAGCTTAATACAGGGGAACTATGGCTACACCTTC. It encodes CASSLIQGNYGYTF.

This chain joins TRBV10-3 and TRBJ1-1; a weak D match, TRBD1 (5 bases). With 6 bases removed from V and 3 bases from J, the gap between germline ends came to 11 bases. The CDR3 is 13 amino acids. Germline CDR1 is ENHRY and CDR2 is SYGVKD. CDR3: CAIRIGGDTEAFF. The CDR3 DNA sequence: TGTGCCATCAGGATCGGGGGAGACACTGAAGCTTTCTTT.

The chain has TRBV29-1 and TRBJ1-1; D ambiguous. Deletions cut 1 base from V and 2 bases from J, with 8 bases between. This CDR3 comprises 13 residues. CDR1 is SQVTM and CDR2 is ANQGSEA in the germline V gene. The CDR3 region is CSVEGQSNTEAFF. The CDR3 DNA sequence: TGCAGCGTTGAAGGACAATCCAACACTGAAGCTTTCTTT.

The V and J genes are TRBV11-2 and TRBJ1-1, with a weak D call TRBD1 (5 bases). Germline V lookup: CDR1 SGHAT, CDR2 FQNNGV. The V end lost 5 bases, the J end lost 5 bases, and 18 bases lay between the germline ends. This CDR3 has 15 residues. CDR3 residues: CASSPPVWGVTEAFF. CDR3 DNA sequence: TGTGCCAGCAGCCCCCCTGTATGGGGCGTGACTGAAGCTTTCTTT.

V is TRBV5-6 and J is TRBJ2-7; 14 bases fit TRBD2. Germline V CDR1 and CDR2: SGHDT, YYEEEE. Germline trimming cut 4 bases from V and 1 base from J; bases unmatched to any gene: 7. This CDR3 region has 17 residues. CDR3 nucleotides: TGTGCCAGCAGCGAGGGACTAGCGGGAGAAGGTTCCTACGAGCAGTACTTC. Residues: CASSEGLAGEGSYEQYF.

The V gene is TRBV5-1, the J gene TRBJ2-2; 11 bases line up with TRBD1. This CDR3 comprises 14 residues. The J segment lost 6 bases and the V segment lost 3 bases, leaving 1 base of the junction unmatched. Germline-derived CDR1 and CDR2 are SGHRS and YFSETQ. The CDR3 spells CASSWDRGAGELFF. The CDR3 region has the DNA TGCGCCAGCAGCTGGGACAGGGGGGCCGGGGAGCTGTTTTTT.

V usage is TRBV4-2 and J usage is TRBJ2-1; tentative D call: TRBD2 (5 bases). This CDR3 is built from 15 residues. CDR1 LGHNA and CDR2 YNFKEQ come from the germline V gene. Trimming stripped 1 base from V and 4 bases from J, with 11 bases between. The CDR3 sequence: CASSQVQEDYNEQFF. The CDR3 DNA is TGTGCCAGCAGCCAAGTGCAGGAGGATTACAATGAGCAGTTCTTC.

The chain links TRBV10-3 to TRBJ1-4, with 8 bases that match TRBD1. Germline lookup yields CDR1 ENHRY and CDR2 SYGVKD. This CDR3 spans 14 amino acids. The ends lost 8 bases at V and 8 bases at J; junction bases unmatched: 10. The CDR3: CAIRSDRAEEKLFF. The CDR3 nucleotides read TGTGCCATCCGGTCGGACAGGGCCGAGGAAAAACTGTTTTTT.

This clone was recorded a few times. This chain joins TRBV5-6 and TRBJ2-2; tentative D call: TRBD1 (6 bases). CDR3 length: 15 residues. Germline V gene data show CDR1 as SGHDT and CDR2 as YYEEEE. V was shortened by 4 bases and J by 3 bases, with 13 bases between the two germline ends. CDR3 residues: CASSLRQDYTGELFF. The CDR3 DNA reads as TGTGCCAGCAGCCTTCGACAGGACTACACCGGGGAGCTGTTTTTT.

The chain couples TRBV19 to TRBJ2-1; D remains unclear. V lost 4 bases, J lost 1 base, and 5 bases lay in between. Germline CDR1 LNHDA, CDR2 SQIVND (reference sequence). The CDR3 consists of 13 residues. The DNA of the CDR3 is TGTGCCAGTAGTACAGTATCCTACAATGAGCAGTTCTTC. It codes for CASSTVSYNEQFF.

This clone turned up a few times. V gene TRBV5-6 combines with J gene TRBJ1-2, with 8 bases lining up with TRBD1. Germline-derived CDR1 and CDR2 are SGHDT and YYEEEE. The CDR3 has 14 amino acids. After removal of 2 bases from V and 8 bases from J, the junction contained 8 bases not matched to a gene. In DNA form, the CDR3 reads TGTGCCAGCAGCTTCATAGACAGGGGAGGAGGCTACACCTTC. Its protein product is CASSFIDRGGGYTF.

The CDR3 sequence: CASRSRDSDTDTQYF. The CDR3 DNA follows: TGTGCCAGCAGGTCCCGGGACAGCGACACAGATACGCAGTATTTT. This chain uses TRBV7-3 with TRBJ2-3; 7 positions match TRBD1. The junction had 8 bases not matched to a gene; V was cut back by 6 bases and J by 2 bases. CDR1 and CDR2 (germline): SGHTA, FQGTGA. The CDR3 runs 15 residues.

This rearrangement joins TRBV5-4 to TRBJ2-3, with 14 bases identical to TRBD2. This CDR3 has 17 amino acids. Germline lookup yields CDR1 SGHNT and CDR2 YYREEE (reference sequence). V shed 6 bases, J shed 1 base, and the junction held 7 bases outside the gene matches. CDR3 sequence reads: CASNLKGLAGGTDTQYF. The DNA for the CDR3 is TGTGCCAGCAACCTCAAGGGACTAGCGGGGGGCACAGATACGCAGTATTTT.

This rearrangement joins TRBV5-4 to TRBJ2-3; 12 bases align to TRBD2. The junction had 6 bases not matched to a gene; V was cut back by 4 bases and J by 0 bases. Germline assignment: CDR1 SGHNT and CDR2 YYREEE (reference sequence). The CDR3 length is 17 residues. This CDR3 reads CASSVYLAGGSTDTQYF. CDR3 DNA sequence: TGTGCCAGCAGCGTATACCTAGCGGGGGGGAGCACAGATACGCAGTATTTT.

The genes are TRBV7-2 and TRBJ1-5; 10 bases are shared with TRBD1. V lost 7 bases and J lost 9; bases outside the gene matches: 9. CDR1 SGHTA and CDR2 FQGNSA come from the germline V gene. This CDR3 spans 14 amino acids. CDR3 protein: CASMTGGSGRPQHF. The CDR3 coding sequence is TGTGCCAGCATGACAGGGGGCTCCGGGCGGCCCCAGCATTTT.

The chain recombines TRBV19 with TRBJ2-2; 8 nucleotides align to TRBD1. CDR3 length equals 15 residues. Germline V lookup: CDR1 LNHDA, CDR2 SQIVND (reference sequence). The J segment lost 7 bases and the V segment lost 3 bases, leaving 7 bases of the junction unmatched. In DNA form, the CDR3 reads TGTGCCAGTAGTATGTCGCAGGGGGCGATCGGGGAGCTGTTTTTT. This encodes CASSMSQGAIGELFF.

V usage is TRBV4-1 and J usage is TRBJ1-4; the D gene is possibly TRBD1 (6 bases). V lost 4 bases to trimming and J lost 4 bases, with 13 bases between them. Germline loops: CDR1 MGHRA, CDR2 YSYEKL. This CDR3 has 15 residues. CDR3 sequence: CASSPLGQFNEKLFF. CDR3 bases: TGCGCCAGCAGCCCCCTAGGACAGTTTAATGAAAAACTGTTTTTT.

The rearrangement uses TRBV28 and TRBJ1-2; D perhaps matches TRBD1 (5 bases). Germline V gene sequence: CDR1 MDHEN, CDR2 SYDVKM. Trimming cost V 5 bases and J 8 bases, with 12 bases left between them. The CDR3 is made up of 12 amino acids. CDR3 sequence (DNA): TGTGCCAGCAGTCTCTCCTCAGGGGGCTACACCTTC. This sequence encodes CASSLSSGGYTF.